The 30 T cell receptor beta chains reported below all come from one sample, sequenced in a study of T-cell memory formation after mild COVID-19. TCRdb itself ran the 5' RACE reads through MiXCR, one entry per CDR3 protein. Here the sample spans around 250,000 distinct CDR3 sequences, roughly 10% being singletons. The sample consisted of PBMCs or a T cell subset sorted from them (not recorded which). The receptor source for this set is a man aged 18 to 30 who had mild COVID-19 (a few samples of this study predate the infection). Cell type and time point are not known.

This clonotype was seen ten or more times. This chain connects TRBV5-1 to TRBJ1-1, with D uncertain. Trimming removed 3 bases at V and 5 bases at J, with 11 bases between. The CDR3 is 13 amino acids. From germline, CDR1 is SGHRS and CDR2 YFSETQ. The chain's CDR3 is CASSSPDGTEAFF. The CDR3 DNA is TGCGCCAGCAGCTCTCCGGACGGGACTGAAGCTTTCTTT.

V is TRBV9 and J is TRBJ2-1; 8 nucleotides match TRBD2. Germline loops: CDR1 SGDLS, CDR2 YYNGEE. This CDR3 contains 15 residues. The V segment lost 3 bases and the J segment 8 bases; nucleotides outside the gene matches: 10. CDR3 residues: CASSAREGLSDEQFF. For the CDR3, the DNA is TGTGCCAGCAGCGCTCGGGAGGGGCTGAGCGATGAGCAGTTCTTC.

There are a few counts of this clonotype. The V gene is TRBV7-2, the J gene TRBJ2-7; TRBD2 aligns across 9 bases. V lost 5 bases to trimming and J lost 2 bases; unmatched junction nucleotides: 7. The germline V gene has CDR1 SGHTA and CDR2 FQGNSA. This CDR3 has 15 residues. CDR3 coding DNA: TGTGCCAGCAGCCCCAGGCCTAGCGGGACCTACGAGCAGTACTTC. Encoded protein: CASSPRPSGTYEQYF.

The genes are TRBV7-2 and TRBJ1-5; D perhaps matches TRBD1 (6 bases). The CDR3 has 15 amino acids. The V gene lost 5 bases and the J gene lost 8 bases, with 19 bases spanning the gap. The germline V gene encodes CDR1 SGHTA and CDR2 FQGNSA. Here the CDR3 DNA reads TGTGCCAGCAGCCCTACGGGGCAGGGGTTGGAGCCCCAGCATTTT. Its translation: CASSPTGQGLEPQHF.

This clonotype was counted between two and nine times. The chain carries TRBV18 and TRBJ1-3; 8 bases match TRBD1. V shed 4 bases, J shed 0 bases, and the junction held 5 bases outside the gene matches. Germline-derived CDR1 and CDR2 are KGHSH and LQKENI. The CDR3 loop spans 16 amino acids. The CDR3 sequence is CASSQGQGGSGNTIYF. The CDR3 DNA is TGTGCCAGCTCACAAGGACAGGGTGGCTCTGGAAACACCATATATTTT.

The genes are TRBV6-1 and TRBJ1-6; D is unclear. Trimming cost V 11 bases and J 5 bases, with 16 bases left between them. Germline loops: CDR1 MNHNS, CDR2 SASEGT. This CDR3 has 14 residues. The CDR3 is CAASEGPDNSPLHF. The CDR3 coding sequence is TGTGCCGCCTCGGAGGGTCCGGATAATTCACCCCTCCACTTT.

This clonotype has just a few counts. The CDR3 DNA reads as TGTGCCAGCAGCGCCAGTGGTAGGGACAAAAACAATGAGCAGTTCTTC. Protein sequence: CASSASGRDKNNEQFF. The J gene is TRBJ2-1, the V gene TRBV21-1; whether TRBD1, the table's D call, matches the DNA was not checked. TRBV21-1 has pseudogene status. The CDR3 consists of 16 residues.

This clonotype was found many times. DNA of the CDR3: TGTGCCAGCCGATCCTCCGGGACAAGATACAATGAGCAGTTCTTC. This translates into CASRSSGTRYNEQFF. The chain has TRBV5-5 and TRBJ2-1, with D perhaps matching TRBD1 (6 bases). The CDR3 runs to 15 residues. Germline V gene data show CDR1 as SGHKS and CDR2 as YYEKEE (reference sequence). Trimming left V 7 bases short and J 4 bases short, with 18 bases between. The entire variable domain, with the rest obtained from reference TRBV5-5 and TRBJ2-1, is as follows: DAGVTQSPTHLIKTRGQQVTLRCSPISGHKSVSWYQQVLGQGPQFIFQYYEKEERGRGNFPDRFSARQFPNYSSELNVNALLLGDSALYLCASRSSGTRYNEQFFGPGTRLTVL.

There are many counts of this clonotype. The V call is TRBV5-1, the J call TRBJ2-7; D gene ambiguous. The CDR3 extends over 12 amino acids. V was shortened by 0 bases and J by 4 bases, with 5 bases between the two germline ends. Germline V lookup: CDR1 SGHRS, CDR2 YFSETQ. This CDR3 is CASSLDRYEQYV. The CDR3 DNA reads as TGCGCCAGCAGCTTGGATCGTTACGAGCAGTACGTC.

Only a few counts were recorded for this clonotype. The chain couples TRBV29-1 to TRBJ1-1, with a weak D call TRBD1 (5 bases). Trimming took off 5 bases at V and 2 bases at J, with 15 bases between the two ends. The CDR3 totals 14 residues. Germline V gene data show CDR1 as SQVTM and CDR2 as ANQGSEA. The CDR3 region has the DNA TGCAGCGTTTTAGGGGCCCTGCTTAACACTGAAGCTTTCTTT. Encoded protein: CSVLGALLNTEAFF.

This clonotype was seen a few times. The chain links TRBV2 to TRBJ2-2; D is undetermined. Germline CDR1 and CDR2: SNHLY and FYNNEI. Trimming removed 4 bases at V and 6 bases at J, with 3 bases between. The CDR3 totals 11 residues. CDR3 loop: CASSVSGELFF. The CDR3 coding sequence is TGTGCCAGCAGTGTCTCCGGGGAGCTGTTTTTT.

This clonotype has ten or more counts. The chain links TRBV6-6 to TRBJ1-5; 7 bases are shared with TRBD1. Germline loops: CDR1 MNHNY, CDR2 SVGAGI (reference sequence). V lost 6 bases and J lost 2; bases outside the gene matches: 10. CDR3 length: 16 amino acids. The CDR3 DNA reads TGTGCCAGCAGCGGCAGGTCAGGGGGTGGCAATCAGCCCCAGCATTTT. Translated, it gives CASSGRSGGGNQPQHF.

This clonotype turned up a few times. The CDR3 protein is CASRASGGGHNEQFF. In DNA form, the CDR3 reads TGTGCCAGCAGAGCTAGCGGGGGGGGCCACAATGAGCAGTTCTTC. The chain carries TRBV9 and TRBJ2-1, with 12 bases that match TRBD2. Per germline, CDR1 SGDLS and CDR2 YYNGEE. The CDR3 sequence is 15 residues long. With 5 bases clipped from V and 5 bases from J, the junction kept 5 bases outside the gene matches.

As concerns this clonotype: The junction departs from germline at one end; a sequencing error may be responsible. The CDR3 loop reads CASSEASVYGRLSF. The CDR3 DNA is TGTGCCAGCAGTGAAGCGTCGGTTTATGGCAGACTGAGTTTT. The rearrangement joins TRBV6-1 to TRBJ2-2; D remains unclear. CDR1 and CDR2 from the germline V gene are MNHNS and SASEGT. The CDR3 runs to 14 residues.

This clonotype was recorded many times. The CDR3 region has the DNA TGTGCCAGCAGTTATCAGGGTGGGAGGGGACGAGATACGCAGTATTTT. The encoded protein is CASSYQGGRGRDTQYF. The rearrangement uses TRBV6-5 and TRBJ2-3, with 7 bases aligning to TRBD2. The CDR3 has 16 amino acids. V was pared by 3 bases and J by 5 bases, with 11 bases of the junction left unmatched. Germline V gene lookup returns CDR1 MNHEY and CDR2 SVGAGI.

Only a few counts were recorded for this clonotype. This chain joins TRBV7-3 and TRBJ2-1; 12 nucleotides match TRBD2. The CDR3 consists of 17 residues. Germline V CDR1 and CDR2: SGHTA, FQGTGA. The V segment lost 4 bases and the J segment 2 bases; nucleotides outside the gene matches: 6. This chain's CDR3 is CASSSGLAGNPYNEQFF. The CDR3 nucleotides are TGTGCCAGCAGCTCCGGACTAGCGGGGAATCCCTACAATGAGCAGTTCTTC. The complete variable domain, with remaining parts taken from reference TRBV7-3 and TRBJ2-1, reads GAGVSQTPSNKVTEKGKYVELRCDPISGHTALYWYRQSLGQGPEFLIYFQGTGAADDSGLPNDRFFAVRPEGSVSTLKIQRTERGDSAVYLCASSSGLAGNPYNEQFFGPGTRLTVL.

This clonotype was seen many times. The chain employs TRBV7-8 and TRBJ1-6; D is ambiguous. In germline, CDR1 is SGHVS, CDR2 FQNEAQ. V lost 5 bases and J 6 bases, leaving 14 bases between the germline ends. This CDR3 is 15 amino acids long. CDR3 DNA sequence: TGTGCCAGCAGCCTCCGCCGGGCCCTTAATTCACCCCTCCACTTT. Translated: CASSLRRALNSPLHF.

V is TRBV15 and J is TRBJ2-1; the D call may be TRBD1 or TRBD2 (6 bases each). V lost 3 bases and J 8 bases, leaving 11 bases between the germline ends. CDR3 length equals 13 residues. The germline CDR1 and CDR2 sequences are LNHNV and YYDKDF (reference sequence). The CDR3 bases are TGTGCCACCAGCAGCTGGGGGGCAGATGAGCAGTTCTTC. It translates to CATSSWGADEQFF.

Details on this clonotype: This likely comes from a read error, as the CDR3 has no conserved phenylalanine or tryptophan at its end. The chain joins TRBV6-5 to TRBJ2-1, with TRBD2 identical over 11 bases. Germline-derived CDR1 and CDR2 are MNHEY and SVGAGI. The CDR3 covers 14 residues. With 2 bases clipped from V and 6 bases from J, the junction kept 0 bases outside the gene matches. The CDR3 spells CASSYGTSGNEQFS. CDR3 bases: TGTGCCAGCAGTTACGGGACTAGCGGCAATGAGCAGTTCTCC.

This clonotype was counted only a few times. The V gene is TRBV27, the J gene TRBJ1-5; possible D gene TRBD1, 6 bases. The V end was cut by 9 bases, the J end by 6 bases, with 21 bases between. CDR3 length: 15 residues. Germline lookup yields CDR1 MNHEY and CDR2 SMNVEV (reference sequence). The CDR3, as DNA: TGTGCCAGATACTCCGAACAGGGCTCGTTTCAGCCCCAGCATTTT. Translated: CARYSEQGSFQPQHF.

The chain employs TRBV6-2 or TRBV6-3 and TRBJ1-6; D gene unclear. CDR3 length: 16 residues. Trimming took 5 bases from V and 8 from J, leaving 19 bases between them. The V gene's germline CDR1 is MNHEY and CDR2 SVGEGT. The CDR3 nucleotides read TGTGCCAGCAGTCCTCCCCGGGCTTTGGGTGATTCACCCCTCCACTTT. Its translation is CASSPPRALGDSPLHF.

At least ten counts were recorded for this clonotype. The chain joins TRBV5-6 to TRBJ1-2, with 7 bases fitting TRBD1. This CDR3 has 14 residues. Per the germline V gene, CDR1 is SGHDT and CDR2 is YYEEEE. V lost 4 bases to trimming and J lost 4 bases; unmatched junction nucleotides: 7. The CDR3 sequence is CASSPADRVYGYTF. The DNA of the CDR3 is TGTGCCAGCAGCCCCGCCGACAGGGTCTATGGCTACACCTTC.

This chain links TRBV11-3 with TRBJ1-3, with D maybe TRBD1 (5 bases). The germline V gene has CDR1 SGHNT and CDR2 YENEEA. V gave up 5 bases and J gave up 0 bases, with 20 bases separating them. This CDR3 region has 18 residues. The CDR3 nucleotides are TGTGCCAGCAGCATATCGCAAGGCGGGACCACCTCTGGAAACACCATATATTTT. It yields the protein CASSISQGGTTSGNTIYF. Full variable domain (rest looked up from reference TRBV11-3 and TRBJ1-3): EAGVVQSPRYKIIEKKQPVAFWCNPISGHNTLYWYLQNLGQGPELLIRYENEEAVDDSQLPKDRFSAERLKGVDSTLKIQPAELGDSAVYLCASSISQGGTTSGNTIYFGEGSWLTVV.

This clonotype was counted between two and nine times. This chain connects TRBV20-1 to TRBJ2-1; 9 nucleotides match TRBD2. CDR3 length: 15 residues. The V gene end was trimmed by 2 bases and the J gene end by 6 bases; junction bases not matched to a gene: 8. In germline, CDR1 is DFQATT, CDR2 SNEGSKA (reference sequence). The CDR3 sequence: CSARIPGLAGNEQFF. The CDR3 DNA reads as TGCAGTGCTAGAATACCGGGACTAGCAGGCAATGAGCAGTTCTTC.

The chain is built from TRBV12-3 or TRBV12-4 and TRBJ2-7; a weak D match, TRBD2 (6 bases). The CDR3 has 12 amino acids. With 2 bases removed from V and 6 bases from J, the gap between germline ends came to 8 bases. This chain's CDR3 is CASSLRGFEQYV. The CDR3, as DNA: TGTGCCAGCAGTTTACGGGGGTTCGAGCAGTACGTC.

This clonotype showed up just once. The V call is TRBV6-2 or TRBV6-3, the J call TRBJ2-1; 9 bases fit TRBD2. The CDR3 is made up of 16 amino acids. CDR1 and CDR2 (germline): MNHEY, SVGEGT. Trimming at V came to 2 bases and at J to 5 bases, leaving 7 bases not matched to a gene. Here the CDR3 reads CASSYVAGGLHNEQFF. CDR3 bases: TGTGCCAGCAGTTACGTCGCGGGGGGGCTTCACAATGAGCAGTTCTTC.

The chain is built from TRBV6-6 and TRBJ1-3, with D possibly TRBD1 on 5 matching bases. The germline V gene has CDR1 MNHNY and CDR2 SVGAGI (reference sequence). V was shortened by 6 bases and J by 3 bases, with 15 bases between the two germline ends. This CDR3 has 15 amino acids. The CDR3 reads CASSDSDSFGNTIYF. In DNA form, the CDR3 reads TGTGCCAGCAGCGACTCTGACAGTTTTGGAAACACCATATATTTT.

In this sample, this clonotype turned up a few times. This chain connects TRBV5-1 to TRBJ1-2; 8 nucleotides agree with TRBD1. The CDR3 has 13 residues. The V segment lost 2 bases and the J segment 6 bases; nucleotides outside the gene matches: 3. Germline CDR1 is SGHRS and CDR2 is YFSETQ. CDR3 nucleotide sequence: TGCGCCAGCAGCTTAGAGACAGGGGATGGCTACACCTTC. It codes for CASSLETGDGYTF.

The genes are TRBV5-1 and TRBJ2-1, with TRBD1 matching 8 bases. Germline V CDR1 and CDR2: SGHRS, YFSETQ. This CDR3 region has 14 residues. The V and J ends lost 9 bases and 5 bases, in that order; junction bases with no gene match: 10. As DNA, the CDR3 is TGCGCCACGCAAACAGGGGGTCTAAACAATGAGCAGTTCTTC. Amino acid sequence: CATQTGGLNNEQFF. Complete variable domain (other parts from reference TRBV5-1 and TRBJ2-1): KAGVTQTPRYLIKTRGQQVTLSCSPISGHRSVSWYQQTPGQGLQFLFEYFSETQRNKGNFPGRFSGRQFSNSRSEMNVSTLELGDSALYLCATQTGGLNNEQFFGPGTRLTVL.

This clonotype was seen ten or more times. The CDR3 is CASSLAAAGEGTDTQYF. For the CDR3, the DNA is TGCGCCAGCAGCTTGGCCGCGGCGGGGGAAGGCACAGATACGCAGTATTTT. This chain joins TRBV5-1 and TRBJ2-3; TRBD2 matches at 7 bases. Germline trimming cut 0 bases from V and 1 base from J; bases unmatched to any gene: 8. Germline V CDR1 and CDR2: SGHRS, YFSETQ. CDR3 size: 17 residues.